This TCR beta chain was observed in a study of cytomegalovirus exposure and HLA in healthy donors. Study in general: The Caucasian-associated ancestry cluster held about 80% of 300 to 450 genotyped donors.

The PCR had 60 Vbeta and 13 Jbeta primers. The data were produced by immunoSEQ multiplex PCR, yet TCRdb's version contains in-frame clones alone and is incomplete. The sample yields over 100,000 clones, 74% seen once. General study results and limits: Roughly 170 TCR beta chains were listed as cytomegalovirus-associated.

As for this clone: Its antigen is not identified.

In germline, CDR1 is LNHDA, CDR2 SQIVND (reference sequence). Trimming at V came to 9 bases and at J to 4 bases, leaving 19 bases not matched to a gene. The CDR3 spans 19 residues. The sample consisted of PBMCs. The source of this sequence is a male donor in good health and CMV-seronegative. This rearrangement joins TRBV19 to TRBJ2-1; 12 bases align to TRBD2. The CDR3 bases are TGTGCCAGGACGAAAGGCGGGCTAGCGGGAGGGCCAAGGTACAATGAGCAGTTCTTC. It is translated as CARTKGGLAGGPRYNEQFF.